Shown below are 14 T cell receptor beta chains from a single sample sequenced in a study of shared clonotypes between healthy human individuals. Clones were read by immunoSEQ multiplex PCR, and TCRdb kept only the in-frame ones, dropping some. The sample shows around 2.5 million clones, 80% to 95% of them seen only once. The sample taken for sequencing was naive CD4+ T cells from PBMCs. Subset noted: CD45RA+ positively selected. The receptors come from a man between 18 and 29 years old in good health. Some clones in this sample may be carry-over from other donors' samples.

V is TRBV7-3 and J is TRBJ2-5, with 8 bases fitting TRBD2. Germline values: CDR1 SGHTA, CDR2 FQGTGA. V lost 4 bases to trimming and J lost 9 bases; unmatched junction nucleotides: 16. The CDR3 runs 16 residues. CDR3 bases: TGTGCCAGCAGCTCTACTGGGGGTGGGAGCGGGAGCCCCCAGTACTTC. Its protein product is CASSSTGGGSGSPQYF.

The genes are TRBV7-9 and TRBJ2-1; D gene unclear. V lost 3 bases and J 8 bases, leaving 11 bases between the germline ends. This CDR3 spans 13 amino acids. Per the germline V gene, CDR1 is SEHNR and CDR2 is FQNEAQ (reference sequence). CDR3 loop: CASSFGPRDEQFF. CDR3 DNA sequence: TGTGCCAGCAGCTTCGGACCCCGGGATGAGCAGTTCTTC.

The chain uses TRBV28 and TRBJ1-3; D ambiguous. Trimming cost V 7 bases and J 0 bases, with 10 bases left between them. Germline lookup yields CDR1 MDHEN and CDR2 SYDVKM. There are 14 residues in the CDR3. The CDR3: CASNTAYSGNTIYF. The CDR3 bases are TGTGCCAGCAATACTGCGTACTCTGGAAACACCATATATTTT.

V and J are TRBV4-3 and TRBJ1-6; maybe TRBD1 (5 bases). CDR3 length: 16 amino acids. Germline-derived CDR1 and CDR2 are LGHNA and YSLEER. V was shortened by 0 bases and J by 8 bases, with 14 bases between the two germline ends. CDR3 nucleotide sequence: TGCGCCAGCAGCCAAGAATATGGCAGGGTCGATTCACCCCTCCACTTT. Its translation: CASSQEYGRVDSPLHF.

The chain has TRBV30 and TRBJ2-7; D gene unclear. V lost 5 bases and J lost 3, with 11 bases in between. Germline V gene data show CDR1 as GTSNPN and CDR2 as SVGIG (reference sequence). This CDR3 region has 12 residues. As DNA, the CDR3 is TGTGCCTGGGGACGGTCGAACTACGAGCAGTACTTC. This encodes CAWGRSNYEQYF. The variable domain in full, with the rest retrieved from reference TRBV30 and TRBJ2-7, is SQTIHQWPATLVQPVGSPLSLECTVEGTSNPNLYWYRQAAGRGLQLLFYSVGIGQISSEVPQNLSASRPQDRQFILSSKKLLLSDSGFYLCAWGRSNYEQYFGPGTRLTVT.

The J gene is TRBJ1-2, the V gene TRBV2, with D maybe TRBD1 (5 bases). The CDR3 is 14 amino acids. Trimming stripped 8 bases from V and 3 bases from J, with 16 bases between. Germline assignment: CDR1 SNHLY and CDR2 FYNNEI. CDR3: CASPVKGVYYGYTF. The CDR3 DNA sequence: TGTGCCAGCCCAGTGAAAGGGGTTTACTATGGCTACACCTTC.

The CDR3 nucleotides are TGTGCCAGCAGTTTATCGGGTTGGGGGCGGAACTCCTACAATGAGCAGTTCTTC. The encoded protein is CASSLSGWGRNSYNEQFF. This chain links TRBV27 with TRBJ2-1, with D possibly matching TRBD1 (6 bases). The germline gives CDR1 MNHEY, CDR2 SMNVEV (reference sequence). V lost 0 bases and J 0 bases, leaving 15 bases between the germline ends. The CDR3 is 18 residues long.

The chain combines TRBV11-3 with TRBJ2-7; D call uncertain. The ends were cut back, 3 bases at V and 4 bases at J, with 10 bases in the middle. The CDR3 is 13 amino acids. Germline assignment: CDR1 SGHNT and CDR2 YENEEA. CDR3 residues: CASSFTAGYEQYF. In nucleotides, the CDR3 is TGTGCCAGCAGCTTTACGGCAGGATACGAGCAGTACTTC.

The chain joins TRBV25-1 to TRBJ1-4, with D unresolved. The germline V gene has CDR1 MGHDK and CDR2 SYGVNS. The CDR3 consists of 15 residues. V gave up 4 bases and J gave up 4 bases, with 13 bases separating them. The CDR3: CASSADLLLNEKLFF. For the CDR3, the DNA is TGTGCCAGCAGTGCTGATCTCCTACTTAATGAAAAACTGTTTTTT.

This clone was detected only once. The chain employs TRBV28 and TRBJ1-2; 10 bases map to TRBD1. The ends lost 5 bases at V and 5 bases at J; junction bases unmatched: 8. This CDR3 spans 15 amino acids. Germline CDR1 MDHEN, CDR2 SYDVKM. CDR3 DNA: TGTGCCAGCAGTCAACCCGGGACAGGGGAATATGGCTACACCTTC. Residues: CASSQPGTGEYGYTF.

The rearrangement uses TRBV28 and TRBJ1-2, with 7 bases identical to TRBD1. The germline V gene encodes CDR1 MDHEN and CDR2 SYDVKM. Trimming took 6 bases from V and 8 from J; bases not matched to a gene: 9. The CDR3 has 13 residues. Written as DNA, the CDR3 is TGTGCCAGCAGCGCGGAGGGGGCGGAAGGCTACACCTTC. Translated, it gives CASSAEGAEGYTF.

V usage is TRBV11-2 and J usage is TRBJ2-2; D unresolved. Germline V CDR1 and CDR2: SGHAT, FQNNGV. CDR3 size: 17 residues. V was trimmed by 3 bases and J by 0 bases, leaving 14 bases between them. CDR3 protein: CASSFRLAGANTGELFF. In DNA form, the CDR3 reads TGTGCCAGCAGCTTCCGTTTGGCAGGAGCGAACACCGGGGAGCTGTTTTTT.

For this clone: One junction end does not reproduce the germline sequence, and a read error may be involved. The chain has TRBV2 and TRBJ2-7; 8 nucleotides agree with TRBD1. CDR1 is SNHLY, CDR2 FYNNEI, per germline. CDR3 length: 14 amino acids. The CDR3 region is CASRVTGASHEQYF. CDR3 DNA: TGTGCCAGCAGGGTGACAGGGGCCTCCCACGAGCAGTACTTC. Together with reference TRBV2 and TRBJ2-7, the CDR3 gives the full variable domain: EPEVTQTPSHQVTQMGQEVILRCVPISNHLYFYWYRQILGQKVEFLVSFYNNEISEKSEIFDDQFSVERPDGSNFTLKIRSTKLEDSAMYFCASRVTGASHEQYFGPGTRLTVT.

The CDR3 coding sequence is TGTGCCAGCAGAGACCTACGGGCCCAGTACTTC. This encodes CASRDLRAQYF. V is TRBV6-6 and J is TRBJ2-5; D not resolved. CDR3 length equals 11 residues. V was cut by 6 bases and J by 9 bases, with 11 bases left in between. The germline V gene has CDR1 MNHNY and CDR2 SVGAGI (reference sequence).